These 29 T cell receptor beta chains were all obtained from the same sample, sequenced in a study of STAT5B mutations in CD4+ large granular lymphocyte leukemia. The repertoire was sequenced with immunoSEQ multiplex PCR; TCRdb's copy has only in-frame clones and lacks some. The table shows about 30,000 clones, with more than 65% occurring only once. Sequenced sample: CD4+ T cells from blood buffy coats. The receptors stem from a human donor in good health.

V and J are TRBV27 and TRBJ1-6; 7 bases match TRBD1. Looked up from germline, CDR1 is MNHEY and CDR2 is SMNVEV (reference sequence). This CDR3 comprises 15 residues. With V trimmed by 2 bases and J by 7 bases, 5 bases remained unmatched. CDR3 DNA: TGTGCCAGCAGTTTAACCCGGGACAGCAATTCACCCCTCCACTTT. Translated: CASSLTRDSNSPLHF.

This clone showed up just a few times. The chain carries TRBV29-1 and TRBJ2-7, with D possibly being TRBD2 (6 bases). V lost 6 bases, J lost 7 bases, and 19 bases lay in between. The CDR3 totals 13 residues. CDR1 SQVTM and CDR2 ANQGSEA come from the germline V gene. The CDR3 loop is CSVIGSGVGEQYF. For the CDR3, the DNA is TGCAGCGTGATCGGATCGGGGGTGGGAGAGCAGTACTTC.

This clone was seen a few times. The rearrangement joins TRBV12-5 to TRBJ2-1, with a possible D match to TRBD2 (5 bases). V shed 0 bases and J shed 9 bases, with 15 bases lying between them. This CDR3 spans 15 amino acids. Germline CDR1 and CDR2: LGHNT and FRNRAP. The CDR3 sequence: CASGLVGLVGREQFF. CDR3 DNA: TGTGCTAGTGGTTTGGTTGGACTGGTTGGCCGTGAGCAGTTCTTC.

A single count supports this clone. CDR3 nucleotide sequence: TGTGCCAGCAGCTTAGGACTAGCGGGGGGTCAAGAGACCCAGTACTTC. Translation gives CASSLGLAGGQETQYF. V usage is TRBV7-2 and J usage is TRBJ2-5; 13 bases match TRBD2. Germline V gene sequence: CDR1 SGHTA, CDR2 FQGNSA. The CDR3 covers 16 residues. V shed 1 base and J 2 bases; nucleotides not matched to a gene: 1. Full variable domain (missing parts from reference TRBV7-2 and TRBJ2-5): GAGVSQSPSNKVTEKGKDVELRCDPISGHTALYWYRQSLGQGLEFLIYFQGNSAPDKSGLPSDRFSAERTGGSVSTLTIQRTQQEDSAVYLCASSLGLAGGQETQYFGPGTRLLVL.

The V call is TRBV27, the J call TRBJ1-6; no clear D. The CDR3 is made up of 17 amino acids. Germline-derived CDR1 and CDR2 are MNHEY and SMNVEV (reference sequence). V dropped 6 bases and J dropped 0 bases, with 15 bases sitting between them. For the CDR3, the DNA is TGTGCCAGCAGAAGGAGCGTTGGAGTCTCCTATAATTCACCCCTCCACTTT. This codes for CASRRSVGVSYNSPLHF.

CDR3 region: CASSIPPPRPNEQFF. The CDR3 DNA sequence: TGTGCCAGTAGTATCCCCCCCCCGCGGCCAAATGAGCAGTTCTTC. This rearrangement joins TRBV19 to TRBJ2-1, with no clear D. The CDR3 spans 15 residues. Germline values: CDR1 LNHDA, CDR2 SQIVND (reference sequence). Trimming shortened V by 3 bases and J by 7 bases, and 16 bases separated the two germline ends.

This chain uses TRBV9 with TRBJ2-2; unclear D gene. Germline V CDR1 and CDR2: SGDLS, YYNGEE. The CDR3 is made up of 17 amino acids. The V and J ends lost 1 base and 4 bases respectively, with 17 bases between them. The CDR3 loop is CASSVQPGTSPTGELFF. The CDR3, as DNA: TGTGCCAGCAGCGTACAACCCGGAACTTCTCCCACCGGGGAGCTGTTTTTT.

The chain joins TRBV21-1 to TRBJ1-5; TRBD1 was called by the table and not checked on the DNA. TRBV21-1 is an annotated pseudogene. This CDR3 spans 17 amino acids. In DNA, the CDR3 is TGTGCCAGCAGAACCGGGACAGGGGGCAAGAGAGGTCAGCCCCAGCATTTT. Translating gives CASRTGTGGKRGQPQHF.

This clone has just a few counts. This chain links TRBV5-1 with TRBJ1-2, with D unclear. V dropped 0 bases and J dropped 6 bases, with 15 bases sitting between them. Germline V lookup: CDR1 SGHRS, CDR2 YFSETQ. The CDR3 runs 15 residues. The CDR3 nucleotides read TGCGCCAGCAGCTTGGAGACGGGCTTGGCAGATGGCTACACCTTC. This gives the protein CASSLETGLADGYTF.

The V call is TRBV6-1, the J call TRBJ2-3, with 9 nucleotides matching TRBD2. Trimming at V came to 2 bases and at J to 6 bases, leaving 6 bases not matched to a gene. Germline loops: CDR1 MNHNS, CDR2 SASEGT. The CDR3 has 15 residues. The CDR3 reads CASSEQRGVADTQYF. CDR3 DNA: TGTGCCAGCAGTGAACAGCGGGGGGTGGCGGATACGCAGTATTTT.

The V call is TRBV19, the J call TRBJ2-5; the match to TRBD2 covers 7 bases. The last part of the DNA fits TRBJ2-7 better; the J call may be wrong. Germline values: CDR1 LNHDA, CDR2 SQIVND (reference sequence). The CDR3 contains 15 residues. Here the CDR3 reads CASSTSGTNSYEQYF. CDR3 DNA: TGTGCCAGTAGTACCAGCGGGACTAACTCCTACGAGCAGTACTTC.

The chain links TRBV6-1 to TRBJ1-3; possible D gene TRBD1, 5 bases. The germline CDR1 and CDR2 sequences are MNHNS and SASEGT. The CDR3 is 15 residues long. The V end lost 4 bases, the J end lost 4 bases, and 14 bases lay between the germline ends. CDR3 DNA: TGTGCCAGCAGTGTGGGCAGGGCTAACGGAAACACCATATATTTT. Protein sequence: CASSVGRANGNTIYF.

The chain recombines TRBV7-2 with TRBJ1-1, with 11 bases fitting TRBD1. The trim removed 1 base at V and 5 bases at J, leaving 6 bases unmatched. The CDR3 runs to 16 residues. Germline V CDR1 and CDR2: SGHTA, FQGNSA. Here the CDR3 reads CASSLDPDRGRTEAFF. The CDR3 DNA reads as TGTGCCAGCAGCTTAGACCCGGACAGGGGGCGTACTGAAGCTTTCTTT.

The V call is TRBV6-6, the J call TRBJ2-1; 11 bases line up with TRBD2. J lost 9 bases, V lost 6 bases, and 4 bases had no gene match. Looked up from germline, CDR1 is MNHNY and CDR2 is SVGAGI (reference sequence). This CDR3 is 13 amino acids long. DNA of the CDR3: TGTGCCAGCAGCCGCACTAGCGGGAGTGAGCAGTTCTTC. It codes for CASSRTSGSEQFF.

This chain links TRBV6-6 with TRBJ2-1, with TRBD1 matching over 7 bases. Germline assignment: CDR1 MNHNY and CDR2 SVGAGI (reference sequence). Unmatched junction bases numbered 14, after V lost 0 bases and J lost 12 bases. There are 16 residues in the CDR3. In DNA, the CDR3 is TGTGCCAGCAGTTACTCGATATCTCGGGACAGCGCATGGCAGTTCTTC. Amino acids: CASSYSISRDSAWQFF.

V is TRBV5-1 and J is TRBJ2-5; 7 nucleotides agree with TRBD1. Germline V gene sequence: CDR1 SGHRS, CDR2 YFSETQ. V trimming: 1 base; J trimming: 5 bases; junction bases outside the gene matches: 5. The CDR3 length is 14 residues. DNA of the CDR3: TGCGCCAGCAGCTTGCCCACAGGGGCTGAGACCCAGTACTTC. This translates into CASSLPTGAETQYF.

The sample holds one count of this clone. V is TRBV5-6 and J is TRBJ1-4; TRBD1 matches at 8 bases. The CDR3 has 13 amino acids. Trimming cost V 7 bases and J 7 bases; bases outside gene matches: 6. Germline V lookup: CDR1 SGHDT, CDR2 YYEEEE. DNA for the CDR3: TGTGCCAGCGCTGGACAGGGACGTGAAAAACTGTTTTTT. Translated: CASAGQGREKLFF.

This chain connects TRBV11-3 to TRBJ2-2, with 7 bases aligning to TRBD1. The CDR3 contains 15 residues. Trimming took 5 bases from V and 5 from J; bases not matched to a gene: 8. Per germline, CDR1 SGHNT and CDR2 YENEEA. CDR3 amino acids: CASSPKGALTGELFF. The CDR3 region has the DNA TGTGCCAGCAGCCCAAAGGGGGCATTGACCGGGGAGCTGTTTTTT.

The CDR3 DNA sequence: TGCGCCAGCAGCTTGGAAATGGGATCCTACGAGCAGTACTTC. Protein product: CASSLEMGSYEQYF. The V and J genes are TRBV5-1 and TRBJ2-7; D unclear. CDR3 size: 14 residues. V lost 0 bases and J lost 1, with 8 bases in between. CDR1 is SGHRS and CDR2 is YFSETQ in the germline V gene.

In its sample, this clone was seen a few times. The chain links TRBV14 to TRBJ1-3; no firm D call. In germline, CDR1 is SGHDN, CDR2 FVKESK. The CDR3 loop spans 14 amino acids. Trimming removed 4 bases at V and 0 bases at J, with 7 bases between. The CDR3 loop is CASSPTYSGNTIYF. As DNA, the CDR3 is TGTGCCAGCAGCCCCACCTACTCTGGAAACACCATATATTTT.

The CDR3 DNA sequence: TGTGCCAGCAGTTTAAACAGGGGAAACACCATATATTTT. As protein: CASSLNRGNTIYF. This chain joins TRBV28 and TRBJ1-3; tentatively, D is TRBD1 (5 bases). V was cut by 2 bases and J by 4 bases, with 6 bases left in between. The CDR3 is 13 amino acids. Germline CDR1 and CDR2: MDHEN and SYDVKM.

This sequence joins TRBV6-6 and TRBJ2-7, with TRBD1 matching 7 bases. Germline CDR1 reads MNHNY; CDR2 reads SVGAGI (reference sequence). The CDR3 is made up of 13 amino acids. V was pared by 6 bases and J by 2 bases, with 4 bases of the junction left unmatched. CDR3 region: CASSGTAPYEQYF. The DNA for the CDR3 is TGTGCCAGCAGCGGGACAGCTCCCTACGAGCAGTACTTC.

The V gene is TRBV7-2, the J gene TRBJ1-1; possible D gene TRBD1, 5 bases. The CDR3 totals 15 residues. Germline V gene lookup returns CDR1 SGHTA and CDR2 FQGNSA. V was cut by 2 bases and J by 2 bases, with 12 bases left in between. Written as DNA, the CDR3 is TGTGCCAGCAGCTTAAAGGGGACCGGTAACACTGAAGCTTTCTTT. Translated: CASSLKGTGNTEAFF.

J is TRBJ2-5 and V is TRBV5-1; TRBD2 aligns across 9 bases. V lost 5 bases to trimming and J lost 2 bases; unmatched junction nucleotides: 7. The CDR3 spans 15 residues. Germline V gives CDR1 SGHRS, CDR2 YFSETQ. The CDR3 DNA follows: TGCGCCAGCAGTCGGCTAGCGGGATTGCAAGAGACCCAGTACTTC. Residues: CASSRLAGLQETQYF.

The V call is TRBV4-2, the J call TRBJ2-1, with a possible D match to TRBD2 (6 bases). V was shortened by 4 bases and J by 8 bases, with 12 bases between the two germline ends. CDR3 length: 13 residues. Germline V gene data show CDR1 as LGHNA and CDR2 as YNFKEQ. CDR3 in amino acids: CASSPRTNYEQFF. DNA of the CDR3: TGTGCCAGCAGCCCCAGGACTAACTATGAGCAGTTCTTC.

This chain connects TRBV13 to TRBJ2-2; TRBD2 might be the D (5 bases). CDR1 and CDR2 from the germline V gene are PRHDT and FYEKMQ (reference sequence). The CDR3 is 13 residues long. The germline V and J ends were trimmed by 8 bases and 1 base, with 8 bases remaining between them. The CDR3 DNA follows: TGTGCCAGCGGCGGGTGGAACACCGGGGAGCTGTTTTTT. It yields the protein CASGGWNTGELFF.

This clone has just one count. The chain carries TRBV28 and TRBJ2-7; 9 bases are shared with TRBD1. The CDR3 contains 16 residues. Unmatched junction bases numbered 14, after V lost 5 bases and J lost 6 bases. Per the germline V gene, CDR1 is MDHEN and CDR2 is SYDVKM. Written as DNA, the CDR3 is TGTGCCAGCAGTCCGTCGAGGCGGACAGGGGCGAGCGAGCAGTACTTC. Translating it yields CASSPSRRTGASEQYF.

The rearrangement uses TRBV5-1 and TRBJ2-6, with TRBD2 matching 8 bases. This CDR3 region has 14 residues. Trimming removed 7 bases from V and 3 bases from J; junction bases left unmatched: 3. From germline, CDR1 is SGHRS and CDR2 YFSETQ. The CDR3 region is CASSGGVGANVLTF. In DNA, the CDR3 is TGCGCCAGCTCGGGAGGGGTTGGGGCCAACGTCCTGACTTTC. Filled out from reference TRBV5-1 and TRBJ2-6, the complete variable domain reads KAGVTQTPRYLIKTRGQQVTLSCSPISGHRSVSWYQQTPGQGLQFLFEYFSETQRNKGNFPGRFSGRQFSNSRSEMNVSTLELGDSALYLCASSGGVGANVLTFGAGSRLTVL.

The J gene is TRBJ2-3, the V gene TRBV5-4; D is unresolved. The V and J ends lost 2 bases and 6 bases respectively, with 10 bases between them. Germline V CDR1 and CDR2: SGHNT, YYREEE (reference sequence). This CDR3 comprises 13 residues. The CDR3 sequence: CASSLSLLDTQYF. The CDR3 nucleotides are TGTGCCAGCAGCTTAAGCCTGCTGGATACGCAGTATTTT.